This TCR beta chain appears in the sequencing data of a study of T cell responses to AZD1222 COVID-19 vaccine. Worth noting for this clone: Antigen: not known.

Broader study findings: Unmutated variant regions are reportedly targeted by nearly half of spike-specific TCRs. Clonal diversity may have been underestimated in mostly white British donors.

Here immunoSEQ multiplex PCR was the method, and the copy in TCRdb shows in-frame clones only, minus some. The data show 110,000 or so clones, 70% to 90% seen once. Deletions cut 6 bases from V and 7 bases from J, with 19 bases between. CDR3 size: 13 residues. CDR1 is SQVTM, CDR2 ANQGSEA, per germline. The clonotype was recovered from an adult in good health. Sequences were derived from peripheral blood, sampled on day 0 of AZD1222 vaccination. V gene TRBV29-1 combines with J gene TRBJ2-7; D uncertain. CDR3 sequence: CSVSAMRGLEQYV. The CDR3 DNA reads TGCAGCGTCAGTGCCATGCGAGGTTTGGAGCAGTACGTC.